Reported below is one TCR beta chain. Its antigen is currently unknown. Generated by immunoSEQ multiplex PCR, the TCRdb table keeps only in-frame clones and is missing some. The table records approximately 170,000 clones, 85% to 95% of them present only once. The data derive from a study of T cell responses to AZD1222 COVID-19 vaccine. Overall study results and limits: In a largely white British group with more females than males, clonal diversity was possibly underestimated. The span of vaccine-associated CD4 TCRs extended across spike, with dominance at 160-218 and 743-854. Repertoire sampling was restricted to post-peak T cell response timepoints. Just a handful of AZD1222 recipients tested seropositive at baseline.

The germline V gene has CDR1 SGHTA and CDR2 FQGNSA. The V and J ends lost 3 bases and 9 bases respectively, with 15 bases between them. The CDR3 totals 14 residues. The source is an adult in good health. The chain employs TRBV7-2 and TRBJ2-1; D gene uncertain. The specimen comprised peripheral blood, sampled on day 0 of AZD1222 vaccination. Here the CDR3 DNA reads TGTGCCAGCAGCTTGGCGGTTATTAAGGGTGAGCAGTTCTTC. It yields the protein CASSLAVIKGEQFF.